This TCR beta chain was found in a study of blood T cell repertoires in COVID-19. Across the study: Both acute and convalescent COVID-19 samples were obtained from the United States, Italy and Spain. PBMCs, B-cell-depleted T cells, or T cells provided the cDNA or gDNA that made up the material.

The CDR3 covers 12 residues. Trimming took 2 bases from V and 12 from J, leaving 13 bases between them. Authors' data handling: How many nucleated cells were present was estimated from reference gene primer amplification. Assay used: immunoSEQ multiplex PCR; TCRdb lists only in-frame clones, some missing. The DNA was the basis for D and trimming; V, J and clone size are from that table. The sample consists of about 140,000 clones, over 80% of them appearing once. The rearrangement links TRBV12-3 or TRBV12-4 to TRBJ1-2; D is uncertain. This clonotype was obtained from a woman older than 75 with acute or convalescent COVID-19. Sequenced: peripheral blood. The CDR3 sequence is CASSLLGGADTF. The CDR3 coding sequence is TGTGCCAGCAGTTTACTAGGAGGTGCGGACACCTTC.